These 14 T cell receptor delta chains originate from one sample sequenced in a study of γδ T cells in repeated Plasmodium falciparum infection. TCRdb reapplied CATT to the multiplex PCR reads. Altogether 55,000 to 70,000 delta-chain clones are present, approximately 1.5% being singletons, with the ten largest covering about 15%. Vgamma9/Vdelta2+ and Vdelta2-negative gammadelta T cells were flow-sorted from PBMC for bulk sequencing. Material: gamma-delta T cells from blood. These receptors were obtained from a pool of human donors (malaria-infected and uninfected, not separated).

This clone was counted at least ten times. TCRdb's entry gives the protein of a much larger clone, which mismatches this DNA's translation at residue 11, likely from a read error; the protein reported here is translated from the DNA. The rearrangement joins TRDV1 to TRDJ1; D perhaps matches TRDD3 (6 bases). Matching the DNA to germline supplied the J gene, which TCRdb does not give. Germline V gene lookup returns CDR1 TSWWSYY and CDR2 QGS. The length of the CDR3 is 17 residues. Deletions cut 0 bases from V and 0 bases from J, with 14 bases between. The CDR3 protein is CALGELAWIPHTDKLIF. The CDR3 DNA reads as TGTGCTCTTGGGGAACTGGCTTGGATACCGCACACCGATAAACTCATCTTT.

The V and J genes are TRAV29/DV5 and TRDJ1, with a tentative D call TRDD3 (6 bases). Germline CDR1 NSMFDY, CDR2 ISSIKDK. The CDR3 is made up of 20 amino acids. Trimming pared 1 base from V and 1 base from J, leaving 29 bases between. Here the CDR3 reads CAASFPRDWGSGPGTDKLIF. The CDR3 nucleotides read TGTGCAGCAAGCTTTCCTCGCGATTGGGGATCAGGGCCCGGCACCGATAAACTCATCTTT. Looking up the rest from reference TRAV29/DV5 and TRDJ1 gives the full variable domain: DQQVKQNSPSLSVQEGRISILNCDYTNSMFDYFLWYKKYPAEGPTFLISISSIKDKNEDGRFTVFLNKSAKHLSLHIVPSQPGDSAVYFCAASFPRDWGSGPGTDKLIFGKGTRVTVEP.

The chain recombines TRDV1 with TRDJ1; TRDD3 matches at 10 bases. The J gene was not available in TCRdb and was assigned here by matching the DNA to germline segments. Germline V gene data show CDR1 as TSWWSYY and CDR2 as QGS. CDR3 length: 14 residues. The CDR3, as DNA: TGTTCGGTCCCCTGGGGGATATTAACCGATAAACTCATCTTT. Amino acid sequence: CSVPWGILTDKLIF.

As for this clone: One base separates it from a far larger clone, so it is likely a read error. Other nucleotide sequences in the sample specify the same CDR3. V usage is TRDV2 and J usage is TRDJ1; 8 nucleotides align to TRDD3. CDR3 length equals 17 residues. In germline, CDR1 is GEAIGNYY, CDR2 EKD. The CDR3 DNA is TGTGCCTGTGCCCCTTTCTGGGGGAAATCGTACACTGATAAACTCATCTTT. As protein: CACAPFWGKSYTDKLIF.

Concerning this clone: This DNA translates differently at residue 3 from the TCRdb protein, which is that of a much larger clone; a read error is likely, and the protein shown is the DNA's own translation. The chain combines TRDV1 with TRDJ1, with 7 bases aligning to TRDD3. This CDR3 is built from 20 residues. Germline CDR1 and CDR2: TSWWSYY and QGS. The CDR3 coding sequence is TGTGCTCCTGGGGGCAAACGAGTCCCCCCCGGGGTGATGTACACCGATAAACTCATCTTT. As protein: CAPGGKRVPPGVMYTDKLIF.

The chain employs TRDV1 and TRDJ1; 7 nucleotides align to TRDD3. No J segment appears in TCRdb, so it was assigned here by matching the sequence to germline. From germline, CDR1 is TSWWSYY and CDR2 QGS. The CDR3 extends over 19 amino acids. Germline trimming cut 2 bases from V and 2 bases from J; bases unmatched to any gene: 17. Here the CDR3 reads CALGELVWGHARGTDKLIF. DNA for the CDR3: TGTGCTCTTGGGGAATTGGTCTGGGGGCATGCAAGGGGAACCGATAAACTCATCTTT.

This clone showed up just a few times. The protein that TCRdb holds for this DNA derives from a much larger clone and differs from the translated DNA at residue 5, which likely indicates a read error; the protein shown here is translated from the DNA. The chain links TRDV1 to TRDJ1, with D hard to call. Trimming cost V 4 bases and J 0 bases, with 21 bases left between them. This CDR3 contains 18 residues. In germline, CDR1 is TSWWSYY, CDR2 QGS. The CDR3 bases are TGTGCTCTTGGGGGGCCGAGATCTCCTTGCGGAGACACCGATAAACTCATCTTT. Residues: CALGGPRSPCGDTDKLIF.

The table lists this clone with many counts. The protein TCRdb gives is from a much larger clone and does not agree with this DNA's translation at residue 5, likely a read error; the protein shown here comes from the DNA. This chain connects TRDV2 to TRDJ1, with 8 bases that match TRDD3. The ends lost 3 bases at V and 0 bases at J; junction bases unmatched: 11. The germline V gene encodes CDR1 GEAIGNYY and CDR2 EKD. The CDR3 has 17 amino acids. In nucleotides, the CDR3 is TGTGCCTGTGACGCCGTCTCCGGGATACGAAACACCGATAAACTCATCTTT. Its protein is CACDAVSGIRNTDKLIF.

This clone was seen a handful of times. This likely stems from a read error, as it lies one base from a far larger clone. The V gene is TRAV38-2/DV8, the J gene TRDJ1; 8 bases align to TRDD3. The J gene, not given by TCRdb, was assigned here from a germline match of the nucleotide sequence. The germline V gene has CDR1 TSESDYY and CDR2 QEAYKQQN. The CDR3 totals 17 residues. The CDR3 spells CAYRSTARGISSDKLIF. DNA of the CDR3: TGTGCCTATAGGAGCACCGCCCGGGGGATATCGTCCGATAAACTCATCTTT.

This clone was seen at least ten times. TCRdb records a much larger clone's protein for this DNA, with a difference at residue 11 that likely arises from a read error; the protein given is the translation of the DNA. The chain is built from TRDV1 and TRDJ1, with 8 bases identical to TRDD3. Trimming cost V 8 bases and J 0 bases; bases outside gene matches: 14. Germline V CDR1 and CDR2: TSWWSYY, QGS. The CDR3 loop spans 17 amino acids. The DNA of the CDR3 is TGTGCTCTTAAGAAAGGTAGCTGGGGGAAGCACACCGATAAACTCATCTTT. This sequence encodes CALKKGSWGKHTDKLIF.

This clone was observed many times. This sample includes further DNA sequences coding for the same CDR3. The chain is built from TRDV1 and TRDJ1; D not certain. There are 18 residues in the CDR3. Germline V gene lookup returns CDR1 TSWWSYY and CDR2 QGS. V dropped 5 bases and J dropped 9 bases, with 31 bases sitting between them. CDR3 coding DNA: TGTGCTCTTGGGACAGGACCCAGGACACTTCGGTTGGCTTGGGAACTCATCTTT. It specifies CALGTGPRTLRLAWELIF.

This clone was picked up a small number of times. The TCRdb protein comes from a much larger clone and disagrees with this DNA's translation at residue 13, likely due to a read error; the protein given here is derived from the DNA. The rearrangement joins TRDV1 to TRDJ1; 8 bases match TRDD3. Germline V lookup: CDR1 TSWWSYY, CDR2 QGS. This CDR3 is 21 amino acids long. V lost 3 bases to trimming and J lost 1 base; unmatched junction nucleotides: 22. As DNA, the CDR3 is TGTGCTCTTGGGGACCCCCTTCCAACATTACTGGGGGCTTTACTCACCGATAAACTCATCTTT. Encoded protein: CALGDPLPTLLGALLTDKLIF.

This clone was counted a few times. This sequence is one base from a far larger clone and is likely a read error. Within the sample, other DNA sequences also encode this same CDR3. V and J are TRDV2 and TRDJ1; 11 bases are a match to TRDD3. The CDR3 has 20 amino acids. V gave up 3 bases and J gave up 0 bases; unmatched junction bases: 17. CDR1 is GEAIGNYY and CDR2 is EKD in the germline V gene. The CDR3 region has the DNA TGTGCCTGTGACCGACTGCTGGGGGATACAAAGAGAGTGTACACCGATAAACTCATCTTT. This sequence encodes CACDRLLGDTKRVYTDKLIF.

This clone was observed at least ten times. With a far larger clone one base away, a read error is the likely cause. The gene calls are TRDV1 and TRDJ1; 10 nucleotides align to TRDD3. TCRdb records no J gene; here it was assigned by comparing the DNA to germline. Trimming cost V 6 bases and J 9 bases; bases outside gene matches: 22. The CDR3 has 18 residues. Germline V gene lookup returns CDR1 TSWWSYY and CDR2 QGS. The chain's CDR3 is CALGSILPLWGITKQLIF. Here the CDR3 DNA reads TGTGCTCTTGGCTCTATCTTACCTCTCTGGGGGATAACGAAGCAACTCATCTTT.